A selection of T cell receptor beta chains follows, all from one sample in a study of T-cell memory formation after mild COVID-19. TCRdb re-called the 5' RACE reads through MiXCR, storing one row per CDR3 protein. The sample records around 250,000 distinct CDR3 sequences, 15% to 20% being singletons. The sample was PBMCs or a T cell subset sorted from them (not recorded which). Receptors originate from a man aged 18 to 30 who had mild COVID-19 (a few samples of this study predate the infection). Cell type and time point are not known. The CDR3 runs from the conserved cysteine through the conserved F or W. A D gene is named only where the DNA matches it firmly. Clone size is stated in some rows and not others, as once, few, many or a class when expanded.

size: .; V: TRBV12-3/TRBV12-4; D: .; length: 14; J: TRBJ1-5; DNA: TGTGCCAGCAGTTTATTGGGGTTCGGTCAGCCCCAGCATTTT; CDR3: CASSLLGFGQPQHF
size: .; V: TRBV6-2/TRBV6-3; D: .; length: 14; J: TRBJ1-5; DNA: TGTGCCAGCAGTTACTCCGGGTTTTTTCAGCCCCAGCATTTT; CDR3: CASSYSGFFQPQHF
size: few; V: TRBV7-2; D: .; length: 13; J: TRBJ2-4; DNA: TGTGCCAGCAGCCCCCGTGGCGAAAACATTCAGTACTTC; CDR3: CASSPRGENIQYF
size: .; V: TRBV12-3/TRBV12-4; D: .; length: 10; J: TRBJ1-1; DNA: TGTGCCAGCAGTTTAAGGGAAGCTTTCTTT; CDR3: CASSLREAFF
size: .; V: TRBV6-6; D: .; length: 13; J: TRBJ2-7; DNA: TGTGCCAGCAGTTACTCGGGGGCCTACGAGCAGTACTTC; CDR3: CASSYSGAYEQYF
size: .; V: TRBV7-9; D: .; length: 15; J: TRBJ2-1; DNA: TGTGCCAGCAGCTTAGAAGGAGGAAGAGGTAGTGAGCAGTTCTTC; CDR3: CASSLEGGRGSEQFF
size: many; V: TRBV5-1; D: TRBD1; length: 15; J: TRBJ2-7; DNA: TGCGCCAGCAGCTTGGGACCTGGACAGGGCTACGAGCAGTACTTC; CDR3: CASSLGPGQGYEQYF
size: many; V: TRBV9; D: .; length: 14; J: TRBJ1-4; DNA: TGTGCCAGCAGCGTAGACGGAGAGCCTGAAAAACTGTTTTTT; CDR3: CASSVDGEPEKLFF
size: few; V: TRBV19; D: TRBD1; length: 17; J: TRBJ2-3; DNA: TGTGCCAGTAGTATATTCCCGGGACAGGGAGGCTGGGATACGCAGTATTTT; CDR3: CASSIFPGQGGWDTQYF
size: few; V: TRBV19; D: .; length: 16; J: TRBJ2-3; DNA: TGTGCCAGTAGTATAGTCTTCGGCACTATCACAGATACGCAGTATTTT; CDR3: CASSIVFGTITDTQYF
size: few; V: TRBV20-1; D: .; length: 13; J: TRBJ1-4; DNA: TGCAGTGCTAGCCACAGGCGTAATGAAAAACTGTTTTTT; CDR3: CSASHRRNEKLFF
size: many; V: TRBV5-1; D: .; length: 14; J: TRBJ2-3; DNA: TGCGCCAGCAGCACGGGACGGGGCACAGATACGCAGTATTTT; CDR3: CASSTGRGTDTQYF
size: few; V: TRBV25-1; D: .; length: 15; J: TRBJ1-1; DNA: TGTGCCAGCAGTGAATACAGGGGAAAGGGAGCTGAAGCTTTCTTT; CDR3: CASSEYRGKGAEAFF
size: few; V: TRBV29-1; D: .; length: 14; J: TRBJ1-1; DNA: TGCAGCGTTGATGCGGTGGGCGAGGTCACTGAAGCTTTCTTT; CDR3: CSVDAVGEVTEAFF
size: few; V: TRBV13; D: .; length: 15; J: TRBJ2-1; DNA: TGTGCCAGCAGCTTACACTCCCCCGCGTTCAATGAGCAGTTCTTC; CDR3: CASSLHSPAFNEQFF
size: few; V: TRBV11-2; D: TRBD1; length: 14; J: TRBJ1-2; DNA: TGTGCCAGCAGCTTAGTGGGACAGGGGTATGGCTACACCTTC; CDR3: CASSLVGQGYGYTF
size: few; V: TRBV6-5; D: TRBD1; length: 15; J: TRBJ2-2; DNA: TGTGCCAGCAGGCGATTACAGGGGGGCACCGGGGAGCTGTTTTTT; CDR3: CASRRLQGGTGELFF
size: few; V: TRBV20-1; D: TRBD2; length: 14; J: TRBJ2-5; DNA: TGCAGTGTCCTTAGCGGGGGTAACGGAGAGACCCAGTACTTC; CDR3: CSVLSGGNGETQYF
size: .; V: TRBV7-2; D: .; length: 14; J: TRBJ2-1; DNA: TGTGCCAGCAGCTTAGGGGACACTGGCCATGAGCAGTTCTTC; CDR3: CASSLGDTGHEQFF
size: .; V: TRBV7-8; D: TRBD1; length: 13; J: TRBJ1-2; DNA: TGTGCCAGCAGCTACCCCGGGACAGATGGCTACACCTTC; CDR3: CASSYPGTDGYTF
size: .; V: TRBV5-1; D: .; length: 15; J: TRBJ2-5; DNA: TGCGCCAGCAGCTTGTCTCCCGTTAGGGGAGAGACCCAGTACTTC; CDR3: CASSLSPVRGETQYF
size: .; V: TRBV7-2; D: .; length: 13; J: TRBJ1-2; DNA: TGTGCCAGCAGCGACAGGAGGAACTATGGCTACACCTTC; CDR3: CASSDRRNYGYTF
size: .; V: TRBV6-1; D: TRBD2; length: 13; J: TRBJ2-1; DNA: TGTGCCAGCAGGGAGGGACTAGCGGGCGAGCAGTTCTTC; CDR3: CASREGLAGEQFF
size: few; V: TRBV7-2; D: .; length: 15; J: TRBJ2-1; DNA: TGTGCCAGCAGCTTGAATTCCCGGCCGGCGGATGAGCAGTTCTTC; CDR3: CASSLNSRPADEQFF
size: .; V: TRBV24-1; D: .; length: 15; J: TRBJ2-5; DNA: TGTGCCACCAGTGAGGGGGGCATGGGTTGGGAGACCCAGTACTTC; CDR3: CATSEGGMGWETQYF
size: .; V: TRBV4-1; D: .; length: 15; J: TRBJ2-7; DNA: TGCGCCAGCAGCCCCCGGGACATACGGGACTACGAGCAGTACTTC; CDR3: CASSPRDIRDYEQYF
size: few; V: TRBV18; D: .; length: 13; J: TRBJ2-7; DNA: TGTGCCAGCTCACCACCGGGACCCTACGAGCAGTACTTC; CDR3: CASSPPGPYEQYF
size: .; V: TRBV7-9; D: TRBD2; length: 17; J: TRBJ2-5; DNA: TGTGCCAGCAGCTTATCTAGCGGGGGTCGATTTCAAGAGACCCAGTACTTC; CDR3: CASSLSSGGRFQETQYF
size: few; V: TRBV20-1; D: TRBD1; length: 15; J: TRBJ2-3; DNA: TGCAGTGCTACCCTCCGACAGGGGGAGACAGATACGCAGTATTTT; CDR3: CSATLRQGETDTQYF